This T cell receptor (beta chain) was observed in a study of blood T cell repertoires in COVID-19. Authors' processing steps: How many nucleated cells were present was estimated from reference gene primer amplification. Clones were sequenced by immunoSEQ multiplex PCR, and TCRdb holds only the in-frame ones, with some missing. V, J and clone size derive from that table, while D and trimming were established from the DNA sequence. The sample yields about 260,000 clones, 88% seen once. Germline trimming cut 2 bases from V and 9 bases from J; bases unmatched to any gene: 4. The CDR3 is 15 residues long. CDR1 is MNHEY and CDR2 is SMNVEV in the germline V gene (reference sequence).

V is TRBV27 and J is TRBJ1-6; TRBD1 agrees at 10 bases. The sample was peripheral blood. This receptor was taken from a woman in her 70s with COVID-19, enrolled during active disease. CDR3: CASSLRDRGGSPLHF. The CDR3 DNA follows: TGTGCCAGCAGTTTAAGGGACAGGGGTGGTTCACCCCTCCACTTT.